Listed here are 6 T cell receptor beta chains from one sample, sequenced in a study of cytomegalovirus exposure and HLA in healthy donors. Libraries were prepared by immunoSEQ multiplex PCR; TCRdb keeps only in-frame clonotypes and omits some of them. The sample gives over 150,000 clones, more than 65% of which show up once; roughly 13% is in the top ten. The material sequenced was PBMCs. The source of these receptors is a woman aged 30 to 39 in good health and CMV-seropositive.

V gene TRBV5-6 combines with J gene TRBJ2-5, with a weak D call TRBD1 (5 bases). The CDR3 length is 13 residues. Looked up from germline, CDR1 is SGHDT and CDR2 is YYEEEE. With 1 base removed from V and 5 bases from J, the gap between germline ends came to 9 bases. The CDR3 nucleotides are TGTGCCAGCAGCTTGAAGGGGATGGAGACCCAGTACTTC. Protein product: CASSLKGMETQYF.

The gene calls are TRBV19 and TRBJ2-7, with a weak D call TRBD2 (5 bases). The CDR3 spans 13 residues. V dropped 2 bases and J dropped 0 bases, with 5 bases sitting between them. Germline V CDR1 and CDR2: LNHDA, SQIVND (reference sequence). DNA for the CDR3: TGTGCCAGTAGTATACGGGACTCCTACGAGCAGTACTTC. Translated: CASSIRDSYEQYF.

The genes are TRBV19 and TRBJ2-1, with 10 bases fitting TRBD2. The CDR3 loop spans 15 amino acids. From germline, CDR1 is LNHDA and CDR2 SQIVND (reference sequence). V shed 3 bases, J shed 5 bases, and the junction held 4 bases outside the gene matches. The CDR3 nucleotides read TGTGCCAGTAGTATTGGACTAGCGGTAAACAATGAGCAGTTCTTC. Protein sequence: CASSIGLAVNNEQFF.

The chain recombines TRBV4-2 with TRBJ2-7; 7 nucleotides line up with TRBD2. This CDR3 is 16 amino acids long. V shed 4 bases and J 4 bases; nucleotides not matched to a gene: 13. Per the germline V gene, CDR1 is LGHNA and CDR2 is YNFKEQ. CDR3 residues: CASSRNRLASGYEQYF. The CDR3 DNA sequence: TGTGCCAGCAGCCGCAACCGACTAGCCTCAGGTTACGAGCAGTACTTC.

The DNA of the CDR3 is TGTGCCAGCAGCTTAGGATGGGCGCAGCTTACTGGAAACACCATATATTTT. Its translation: CASSLGWAQLTGNTIYF. The chain has TRBV11-2 and TRBJ1-3; D not resolved. The CDR3 is made up of 17 amino acids. The V and J ends lost 1 base and 2 bases respectively, with 15 bases between them. CDR1 is SGHAT, CDR2 FQNNGV, per germline.

The chain combines TRBV5-4 with TRBJ2-5; a possible D gene is TRBD2 (6 bases). There are 16 residues in the CDR3. V lost 0 bases, J lost 2 bases, and 14 bases lay in between. Per germline, CDR1 SGHNT and CDR2 YYREEE (reference sequence). The CDR3 protein is CASSLAGRMGQETQYF. The CDR3 DNA sequence: TGTGCCAGCAGCTTGGCGGGGAGGATGGGACAAGAGACCCAGTACTTC. Based on the CDR3 plus reference TRBV5-4 and TRBJ2-5, the full variable domain is ETGVTQSPTHLIKTRGQQVTLRCSSQSGHNTVSWYQQALGQGPQFIFQYYREEENGRGNFPPRFSGLQFPNYSSELNVNALELDDSALYLCASSLAGRMGQETQYFGPGTRLLVL.